Each of the 31 T cell receptor beta chains below was sequenced from the same sample in a study of blood T cell repertoires in COVID-19. TCRdb's copy holds only in-frame clones and misses some; the assay was immunoSEQ multiplex PCR. The table includes fewer than 250,000 clones, about 80% detected once. Sequencing input: peripheral blood. These receptors all stem from a woman in her sixties or seventies with COVID-19, enrolled during active disease.

This chain connects TRBV28 to TRBJ1-3; no clear D gene. In germline, CDR1 is MDHEN, CDR2 SYDVKM. The CDR3 spans 12 residues. V lost 1 base, J lost 6 bases, and 4 bases lay in between. The CDR3 DNA sequence: TGTGCCAGCAGTTTATCAGAAAACACCATATATTTT. Translation: CASSLSENTIYF.

V usage is TRBV27 and J usage is TRBJ2-2; D possibly corresponds to TRBD1 (6 bases). The CDR3 is made up of 14 amino acids. The germline V gene has CDR1 MNHEY and CDR2 SMNVEV (reference sequence). With 7 bases removed from V and 0 bases from J, the gap between germline ends came to 9 bases. The CDR3 sequence is CASKAGANTGELFF. The CDR3 DNA follows: TGTGCCAGCAAAGCAGGGGCGAACACCGGGGAGCTGTTTTTT.

CDR3 coding DNA: TGTGCCAGTAGTGTGGGGCACATCATATATTTT. It specifies CASSVGHIIYF. This chain uses TRBV19 with TRBJ1-3, with TRBD1 as a possible D gene (5 bases). The germline V and J ends were trimmed by 5 bases and 12 bases, with 11 bases remaining between them. The germline V gene has CDR1 LNHDA and CDR2 SQIVND (reference sequence). The CDR3 contains 11 residues.

The gene calls are TRBV30 and TRBJ2-1; 10 bases align to TRBD1. Looked up from germline, CDR1 is GTSNPN and CDR2 is SVGIG (reference sequence). The CDR3 has 14 amino acids. The J segment lost 8 bases and the V segment lost 3 bases, leaving 7 bases of the junction unmatched. The CDR3 coding sequence is TGTGCCTGGAGCGCCGGGACAGGGGTCGATGAGCAGTTCTTC. The encoded protein is CAWSAGTGVDEQFF.

The chain is built from TRBV11-2 and TRBJ2-1, with TRBD1 matching 10 bases. The CDR3 spans 18 residues. Germline V gene sequence: CDR1 SGHAT, CDR2 FQNNGV. After removal of 4 bases from V and 1 base from J, the junction contained 10 bases not matched to a gene. The CDR3 reads CASSSGGGQGFSYNEQFF. CDR3 DNA: TGTGCCAGCAGCTCTGGGGGGGGACAGGGGTTTTCCTACAATGAGCAGTTCTTC.

V usage is TRBV6-2 or TRBV6-3 and J usage is TRBJ2-3; maybe TRBD2 (6 bases). Germline-derived CDR1 and CDR2 are MNHEY and SVGEGT. The V end was cut by 1 base, the J end by 7 bases, with 15 bases between. The CDR3 covers 15 residues. This CDR3 reads CASSYLRESRYTQYF. The CDR3 region has the DNA TGTGCCAGCAGTTACTTACGGGAGTCACGATATACGCAGTATTTT.

V and J are TRBV5-1 and TRBJ1-6, with 10 positions matching TRBD1. This CDR3 contains 14 residues. Looked up from germline, CDR1 is SGHRS and CDR2 is YFSETQ. V trimming: 2 bases; J trimming: 8 bases; junction bases outside the gene matches: 1. DNA of the CDR3: TGCGCCAGCAGCTTAGGACAGGGGGATTCACCCCTCCACTTT. Encoded protein: CASSLGQGDSPLHF.

V is TRBV7-9 and J is TRBJ1-3; D not resolved. The CDR3 length is 10 residues. Germline CDR1 is SEHNR and CDR2 is FQNEAQ (reference sequence). Trimming cost V 11 bases and J 4 bases, with 6 bases left between them. DNA for the CDR3: TGTGCCTCGTCCGGAAACACCATATATTTT. Protein product: CASSGNTIYF.

The V and J genes are TRBV28 and TRBJ1-4; 8 nucleotides agree with TRBD1. V trimming: 2 bases; J trimming: 8 bases; junction bases outside the gene matches: 7. Germline V gives CDR1 MDHEN, CDR2 SYDVKM. CDR3 length equals 15 residues. CDR3: CASSLIQGGREKLFF. The CDR3, as DNA: TGTGCCAGCAGTTTAATACAGGGGGGGAGAGAAAAACTGTTTTTT.

This sequence joins TRBV2 and TRBJ1-2, with D possibly being TRBD1 (6 bases). This CDR3 comprises 14 residues. V was pared by 5 bases and J by 4 bases, with 14 bases between. CDR1 is SNHLY and CDR2 is FYNNEI in the germline V gene. CDR3 sequence: CASSQDSSFYGYTF. CDR3 sequence (DNA): TGTGCCAGCAGTCAGGACAGCTCCTTCTATGGCTACACCTTC.

The rearrangement links TRBV5-1 to TRBJ2-7; D is possibly TRBD1 (6 bases). CDR3 length: 17 amino acids. The germline V gene encodes CDR1 SGHRS and CDR2 YFSETQ. Trimming took 2 bases from V and 2 from J, leaving 20 bases between them. The CDR3 spells CASSFGDLTGNAYEQYF. The CDR3 DNA reads TGCGCCAGCAGCTTCGGCGACCTGACAGGAAATGCCTACGAGCAGTACTTC.

This clone was seen once. This chain joins TRBV13 and TRBJ1-2, with D tentatively TRBD1 (5 bases). The germline V and J ends were trimmed by 5 bases and 1 base, with 17 bases remaining between them. Per germline, CDR1 PRHDT and CDR2 FYEKMQ (reference sequence). CDR3 length equals 16 residues. The CDR3 here is CASSARRDAINYGYTF. The CDR3 DNA is TGTGCCAGCAGCGCCCGGAGGGACGCTATTAACTATGGCTACACCTTC.

The chain recombines TRBV19 with TRBJ2-5; tentatively, D is TRBD1 (5 bases). The germline gives CDR1 LNHDA, CDR2 SQIVND (reference sequence). Between the trimmed V and J ends, which lost 5 bases and 1 base, there was a span of 8 bases. The CDR3 totals 13 residues. This CDR3 is CASSPGIQETQYF. The CDR3 DNA follows: TGTGCCAGTAGTCCAGGGATCCAAGAGACCCAGTACTTC.

V and J are TRBV5-4 and TRBJ2-2; TRBD2 matches at 11 bases. CDR1 SGHNT and CDR2 YYREEE come from the germline V gene (reference sequence). V trimming: 3 bases; J trimming: 9 bases; junction bases outside the gene matches: 10. The CDR3 totals 16 residues. CDR3 sequence reads: CASSSAGLAARRELFF. The CDR3 region has the DNA TGTGCCAGCAGCTCCGCGGGACTAGCGGCCCGCCGGGAGCTGTTTTTT.

The rearrangement uses TRBV6-5 and TRBJ1-4; no firm D call. V was trimmed by 5 bases and J by 7 bases, leaving 14 bases between them. Germline CDR1 MNHEY, CDR2 SVGAGI. This CDR3 comprises 14 residues. This CDR3 is CASSPGPPGEKLFF. The CDR3, as DNA: TGTGCCAGCAGTCCGGGTCCTCCGGGTGAAAAACTGTTTTTT.

This clone has only one observation. The chain recombines TRBV27 with TRBJ1-4; D remains unclear. Germline CDR1 is MNHEY and CDR2 is SMNVEV (reference sequence). V lost 4 bases to trimming and J lost 10 bases, with 19 bases between them. CDR3 length equals 15 residues. The CDR3 DNA sequence: TGTGCCAGCAGTTCACATTGGCCCGACGGAGGAAAACTGTTTTTT. Translation: CASSSHWPDGGKLFF.

The chain recombines TRBV7-9 with TRBJ2-7; 11 positions match TRBD2. CDR3 length equals 14 residues. V was clipped by 5 bases and J by 4 bases; unmatched bases: 4. In germline, CDR1 is SEHNR, CDR2 FQNEAQ (reference sequence). The CDR3 reads CASSPTSGIYEQYF. In DNA, the CDR3 is TGTGCCAGCAGCCCGACTAGCGGGATATACGAGCAGTACTTC. Supplemented by reference TRBV7-9 and TRBJ2-7, the full variable domain reads DTGVSQNPRHKITKRGQNVTFRCDPISEHNRLYWYRQTLGQGPEFLTYFQNEAQLEKSRLLSDRFSAERPKGSFSTLEIQRTEQGDSAMYLCASSPTSGIYEQYFGPGTRLTVT.

The rearrangement joins TRBV30 to TRBJ2-1; 13 bases match TRBD2. In germline, CDR1 is GTSNPN, CDR2 SVGIG (reference sequence). V was pared by 0 bases and J by 5 bases, with 4 bases of the junction left unmatched. This CDR3 contains 16 residues. CDR3 loop: CAWSVRTSGRDNEQFF. CDR3 sequence (DNA): TGTGCCTGGAGTGTAAGGACTAGCGGGAGAGACAATGAGCAGTTCTTC.

The chain is built from TRBV2 and TRBJ2-5, with 10 bases lining up with TRBD1. This CDR3 is 15 amino acids long. J was trimmed by 5 bases and V by 5 bases; bases with no gene match: 8. From germline, CDR1 is SNHLY and CDR2 FYNNEI. CDR3 residues: CASSRGQGSFETQYF. In nucleotides, the CDR3 is TGTGCCAGCAGTAGGGGACAGGGGTCATTCGAGACCCAGTACTTC.

This rearrangement joins TRBV6-1 to TRBJ2-2; 7 bases agree with TRBD2. The V segment lost 4 bases and the J segment 4 bases; nucleotides outside the gene matches: 9. Looked up from germline, CDR1 is MNHNS and CDR2 is SASEGT. The CDR3 spans 16 residues. The CDR3 loop reads CASSATSDRITGELFF. CDR3 nucleotide sequence: TGTGCCAGCAGTGCAACTAGCGATCGTATCACCGGGGAGCTGTTTTTT.

The chain is built from TRBV2 and TRBJ1-5, with D unclear. Trimming pared 1 base from V and 7 bases from J, leaving 11 bases between. Germline V gene data show CDR1 as SNHLY and CDR2 as FYNNEI. This CDR3 has 14 amino acids. This CDR3 is CASSEGRTGQPQHF. The CDR3 DNA reads TGTGCCAGCAGTGAAGGAAGGACGGGACAGCCCCAGCATTTT.

The V call is TRBV6-5, the J call TRBJ1-2; D not certain. With 6 bases removed from V and 1 base from J, the gap between germline ends came to 12 bases. The CDR3 has 14 residues. From germline, CDR1 is MNHEY and CDR2 SVGAGI. The CDR3 DNA follows: TGTGCCAGCAGATCATCACAGCTTAACTATGGCTACACCTTC. Translation: CASRSSQLNYGYTF.

The chain carries TRBV19 and TRBJ1-1; D is possibly TRBD1 (5 bases). Germline-derived CDR1 and CDR2 are LNHDA and SQIVND (reference sequence). The CDR3 is made up of 16 amino acids. The ends were cut back, 2 bases at V and 3 bases at J, with 16 bases in the middle. The CDR3 loop is CASSISGQGRDTEAFF. The CDR3 nucleotides read TGTGCCAGTAGTATATCTGGGCAGGGTCGGGACACTGAAGCTTTCTTT.

CDR3 protein: CASCFGDTHTGELFF. Here the CDR3 DNA reads TGTGCCAGCTGCTTCGGGGACACCCACACCGGGGAGCTGTTTTTT. The gene calls are TRBV6-5 and TRBJ2-2; perhaps TRBD1 as D (6 bases). Trimming left V 8 bases short and J 3 bases short, with 16 bases between. The germline CDR1 and CDR2 sequences are MNHEY and SVGAGI. The CDR3 covers 15 residues.

The J gene is TRBJ1-1, the V gene TRBV19; TRBD1 matches 8 bases. Germline CDR1 and CDR2: LNHDA and SQIVND (reference sequence). After removal of 7 bases from V and 5 bases from J, the junction contained 6 bases not matched to a gene. There are 13 residues in the CDR3. For the CDR3, the DNA is TGTGCCAGTATGCGGACAGGGAGGACTGAAGCTTTCTTT. Its translation is CASMRTGRTEAFF.

This chain uses TRBV5-1 with TRBJ2-3, with D possibly matching TRBD1 (5 bases). The V gene's germline CDR1 is SGHRS and CDR2 YFSETQ. The V and J ends lost 1 base and 0 bases respectively, with 9 bases between them. CDR3 length equals 15 residues. CDR3 protein: CASSLRRASTDTQYF. The CDR3 DNA reads as TGCGCCAGCAGCTTGCGCAGGGCTAGCACAGATACGCAGTATTTT.

The rearrangement uses TRBV27 and TRBJ2-2, with a tentative D call TRBD1 (5 bases). Trimming removed 7 bases at V and 9 bases at J, with 15 bases between. The germline gives CDR1 MNHEY, CDR2 SMNVEV (reference sequence). The CDR3 covers 13 residues. This chain's CDR3 is CASTLLGARELFF. The CDR3 region has the DNA TGTGCCAGCACCTTATTAGGGGCAAGGGAGCTGTTTTTT.

V usage is TRBV5-6 and J usage is TRBJ2-1; D possibly corresponds to TRBD2 (6 bases). The V gene's germline CDR1 is SGHDT and CDR2 YYEEEE. This CDR3 is built from 16 residues. Trimming removed 3 bases from V and 2 bases from J, with 15 bases in between. CDR3 in amino acids: CASSSLVSGAYNEQFF. CDR3 bases: TGTGCCAGCAGCTCCCTTGTTAGCGGAGCCTACAATGAGCAGTTCTTC.

The rearrangement joins TRBV9 to TRBJ2-2; D is possibly TRBD2 (5 bases). This CDR3 is built from 15 residues. V shed 4 bases and J shed 2 bases, with 12 bases lying between them. Per the germline V gene, CDR1 is SGDLS and CDR2 is YYNGEE. DNA for the CDR3: TGTGCCAGCAGCCGGGGAGACACAAACACCGGGGAGCTGTTTTTT. As protein: CASSRGDTNTGELFF.

This clone was seen a single time. The V call is TRBV6-5, the J call TRBJ2-1; D not certain. The CDR3 has 13 residues. V was pared by 7 bases and J by 6 bases, with 13 bases between. The V gene's germline CDR1 is MNHEY and CDR2 SVGAGI. The CDR3 nucleotides are TGTGCCAGCACCACCGGTCCCGGCAATGAGCAGTTCTTC. This encodes CASTTGPGNEQFF.

Turning to this clone: One end of the junction fails to match germline, which may point to a read error. The chain carries TRBV7-7 and TRBJ1-3; 7 bases are a match to TRBD1. There are 14 residues in the CDR3. Germline values: CDR1 SSHAT, CDR2 FNYEAQ (reference sequence). For the CDR3, the DNA is TGTGCTAGCAGCCCGACAGGGTATGGAAACACCATATATTTT. This codes for CASSPTGYGNTIYF.